This T cell receptor beta chain is from a study of human T cells and chemical hapten exposure. TCRdb recomputed calls from the RACE reads with MiXCR, one row per CDR3 protein. The table shows around 80,000 distinct CDR3 sequences, with around 7% occurring only once. Whole-study findings and limits: Significantly more large CDR3 similarity clusters were formed by expanded TCRs than by controls.

The CDR3 consists of 15 residues. In germline, CDR1 is PRHDT, CDR2 FYEKMQ (reference sequence). V shed 2 bases and J shed 2 bases, with 13 bases lying between them. Regarding time point: patch test 2, 6 weeks after DPC sensitization. Treatment of the sample: therapeutic diphenylcyclopropenone sensitization with weekly scalp DPC. Sample donors consisted of patients with alopecia, aged 18 to 70 years, who were suitable for DPC. This clonotype has only a few counts. What it binds is not known. The source of this sequence is a woman in her thirties with alopecia areata. Some clones in this sample may be carry-over from other donors' samples. The material sequenced was whole blood, taken in connection with sensitization to the hapten diphenylcyclopropenone (DPC). V and J are TRBV13 and TRBJ2-7, with D unclear. The CDR3 protein is CASSLWFGGTYEQYF. Here the CDR3 DNA reads TGTGCCAGCAGCTTATGGTTCGGCGGAACCTACGAGCAGTACTTC.